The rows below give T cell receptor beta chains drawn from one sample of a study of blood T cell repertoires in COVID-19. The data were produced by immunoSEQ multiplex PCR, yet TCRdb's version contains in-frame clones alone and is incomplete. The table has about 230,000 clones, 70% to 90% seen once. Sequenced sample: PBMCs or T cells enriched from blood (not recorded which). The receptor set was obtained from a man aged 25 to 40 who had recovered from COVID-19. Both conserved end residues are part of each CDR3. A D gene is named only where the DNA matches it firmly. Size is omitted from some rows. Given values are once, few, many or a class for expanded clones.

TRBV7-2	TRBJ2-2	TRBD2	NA	TGTGCCAGCCAACTCGGGGGGGGGCTGGCCGGGGAGCTGTTTTTT	CASQLGGGLAGELFF
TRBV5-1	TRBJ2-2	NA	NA	TGCGCCAGCAGCCCCCTGTGGGGAGCCGGGGAGCTGTTTTTT	CASSPLWGAGELFF
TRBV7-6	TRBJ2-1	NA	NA	TGTGCCAGCAGCTCCGAATCGTTAGGGGTGTACAATGAGCAGTTCTTC	CASSSESLGVYNEQFF
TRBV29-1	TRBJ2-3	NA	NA	TGCAGCGGTGCGATAGGGGGAGATACGCAGTATTTT	CSGAIGGDTQYF
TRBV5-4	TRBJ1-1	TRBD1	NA	TGTGCCAGCAGCTTGGGCATTGTGGGACAGATCATGAACACTGAAGCTTTCTTT	CASSLGIVGQIMNTEAFF
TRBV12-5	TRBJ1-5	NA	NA	TGTGCTAGTGGTTTGGTAGAAACAACCGGGGGATATAGCAATCAGCCCCAGCATTTT	CASGLVETTGGYSNQPQHF
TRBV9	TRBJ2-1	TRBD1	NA	TGTGCCAGCAGCGTAGCCGGGACAGGGCTGTACAATGAGCAGTTCTTC	CASSVAGTGLYNEQFF
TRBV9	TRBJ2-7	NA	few	TGTGCCAGCAGCCCTTATCCTGGGCAGGTCTCCGAGCAGTACTTC	CASSPYPGQVSEQYF
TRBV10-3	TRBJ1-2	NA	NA	TGTGCCACCGGGGACCCCTCAGGGAGGGCTAACTATGGCTACACCTTC	CATGDPSGRANYGYTF
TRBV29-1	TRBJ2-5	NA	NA	TGCAGCGTTGTCCCCGGTATCACGGGGGAGACCCAGTACTTC	CSVVPGITGETQYF
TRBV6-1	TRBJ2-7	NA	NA	TGTGCCAGCAGTGAACTCCATGACACACCGAGCTCCTACGAGCAGTACTTC	CASSELHDTPSSYEQYF
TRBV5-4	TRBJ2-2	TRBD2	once	TGTGCCAGCAGCCGGACTAGCGGGGACACCGGGGAGCTGTTTTTT	CASSRTSGDTGELFF
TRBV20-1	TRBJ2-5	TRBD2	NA	TGCAGTGCTCGTGGAGGACTAGCGGGGACCCAAGAGACCCAGTACTTC	CSARGGLAGTQETQYF
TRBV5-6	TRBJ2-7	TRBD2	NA	TGTGCCAGCAGAGCGGGGGGGCTCCACGAGCAGTACTTC	CASRAGGLHEQYF
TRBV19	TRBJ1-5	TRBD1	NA	TGTGCCAGTAGTATCCGGACAGGGCAGGCTCAGCCCCAGCATTTT	CASSIRTGQAQPQHF
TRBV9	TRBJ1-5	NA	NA	TGTGCCAGCAGCGTAGCTCCGGACGGGGATCAGCCCCAGCATTTT	CASSVAPDGDQPQHF
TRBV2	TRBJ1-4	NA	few	TGTGCCAGCAGCCCGGGGGGAGGGGAAAAACTGTTTTTT	CASSPGGGEKLFF
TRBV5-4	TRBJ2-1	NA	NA	TGTGCCAGCAGCCAATCTCCGAGCTCCTACAATGAGCAGTTCTTC	CASSQSPSSYNEQFF
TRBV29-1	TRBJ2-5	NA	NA	TGCAGCGTTGAACCGGGAGAGGAGACCCAGTACTTC	CSVEPGEETQYF
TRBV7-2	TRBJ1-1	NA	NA	TGTGCCAGCAGCCGGTCTCCAGGGTGGGTTGAAGCTTTCTTT	CASSRSPGWVEAFF
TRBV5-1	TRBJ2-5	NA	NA	TGCGCCAGCAGCTCATACGACAACCGGGAGACCCAGTACTTC	CASSSYDNRETQYF
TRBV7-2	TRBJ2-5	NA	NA	TGTGCCAGCAGCTACATCCAAGAGACCCAGTACTTC	CASSYIQETQYF
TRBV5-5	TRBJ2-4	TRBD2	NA	TGTGCCAGCAGCCACCCCGGGAGGGGAGGCATTCAGTACTTC	CASSHPGRGGIQYF
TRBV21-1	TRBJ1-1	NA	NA	TGTGCCAGCAGCGACAGACACGTCAAGGGGGAAGCTTTCTTT	CASSDRHVKGEAFF
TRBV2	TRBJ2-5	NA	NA	TGTGCCAGCGTGAGAGGATCAGAGACCCAGTACTTC	CASVRGSETQYF
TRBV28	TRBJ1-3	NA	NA	TGTGCCAGCAGTTCTCACATGAGCGGAGGAAACACCATATATTTT	CASSSHMSGGNTIYF
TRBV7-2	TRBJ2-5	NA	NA	TGTGCCAGCAGCCTGGCGCAGGGGCCCCAAGAGACCCAGTACTTC	CASSLAQGPQETQYF
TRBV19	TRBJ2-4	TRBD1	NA	TGTGCCAGTAGTATAGGGACAGGGTGGGACATTCAGTACTTC	CASSIGTGWDIQYF
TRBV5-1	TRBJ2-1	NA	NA	TGCGCCAGCAGCACGAGGACAGATATCAATGAGCAGTTCTTC	CASSTRTDINEQFF
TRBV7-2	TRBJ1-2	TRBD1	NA	TGTGCCAGCAGCTTGCAGACAGGGGACGGGGGCTACACCTTC	CASSLQTGDGGYTF
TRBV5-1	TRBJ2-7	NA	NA	TGCGCCAGCAGCTTGTTAAGTGGGCCCGGCCGGAATGAGCAGTACTTC	CASSLLSGPGRNEQYF
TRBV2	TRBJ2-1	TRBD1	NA	TGTGCCAGCAAGGGGGCGCGAAATGAGCAGTTCTTC	CASKGARNEQFF
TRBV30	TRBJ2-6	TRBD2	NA	TGTGCCTCAGCGGGAGCTGGGGCCAACGTCCTGACTTTC	CASAGAGANVLTF
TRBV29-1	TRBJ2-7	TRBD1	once	TGCAGCGTTGAGGGCAGGGGGCTCGGGGAGCAGTACTTC	CSVEGRGLGEQYF
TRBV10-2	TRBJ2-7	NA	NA	TGCGCCAGCAGTGCGATCGCGTTTACCGAGCAGTACTTC	CASSAIAFTEQYF
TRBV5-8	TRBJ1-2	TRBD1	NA	TGTGCCAGCAGCTTCCAGGGGGATGGGGGCTACACCTTC	CASSFQGDGGYTF
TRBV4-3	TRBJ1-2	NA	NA	TGCGCCAGCAGCCAAGATCTAATGAATAGTTGGGCCGGCTATGGCTACACCTTC	CASSQDLMNSWAGYGYTF
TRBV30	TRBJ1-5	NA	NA	TGTGCCTGGAGCCCAGACTTTAGGAATCAGCCCCAGCATTTT	CAWSPDFRNQPQHF
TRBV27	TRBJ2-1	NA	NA	TGTGCCAGCAGTTTATCAGTAACGGGATGGGTGAATGAGCAGTTCTTC	CASSLSVTGWVNEQFF
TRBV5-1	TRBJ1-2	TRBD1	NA	TGCGCCAGCAGCGAGGGACAGGGGATCGGTGGCTACACCTTC	CASSEGQGIGGYTF
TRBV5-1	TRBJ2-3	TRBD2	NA	TGCGCCAGCAGCTTGGCCCAGCGGGGGGGAGACACAGATACGCAGTATTTT	CASSLAQRGGDTDTQYF
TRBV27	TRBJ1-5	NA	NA	TGTGCCAGCAGTTTATCTTCAGGGTGGCAGCCCCAGCATTTT	CASSLSSGWQPQHF
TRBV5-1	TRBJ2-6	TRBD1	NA	TGCGCCAGCAGCTTGGAAGGACAGGGGGCTGGAGGGGCCAACGTCCTGACTTTC	CASSLEGQGAGGANVLTF
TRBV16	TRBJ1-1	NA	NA	TGTGCCAGCAGCCAATTGGGGCAGGGTAGGGACACTGAAGCTTTCTTT	CASSQLGQGRDTEAFF
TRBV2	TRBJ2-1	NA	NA	TGTGCCAGCAGTGTGGGGCCTTTGGGATGGAATGAGCAGTTCTTC	CASSVGPLGWNEQFF
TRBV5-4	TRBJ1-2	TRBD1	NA	TGTGCCAGCAGCTTGAATCAGGGGGTGGACACCTTC	CASSLNQGVDTF
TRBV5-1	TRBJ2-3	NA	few	TGCGCCAGCAGCCCAATAGGGGGAGTAGATACGCAGTATTTT	CASSPIGGVDTQYF
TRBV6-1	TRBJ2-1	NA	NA	TGTGCCAGCAGTCTTAGCGGACTCTCCTACAATGAGCAGTTCTTC	CASSLSGLSYNEQFF
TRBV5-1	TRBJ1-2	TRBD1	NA	TGCGCCAGCCGCCAGGGGGCAGCCTCTAACTATGGCTACACCTTC	CASRQGAASNYGYTF
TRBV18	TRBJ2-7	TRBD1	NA	TGTGCCAGCTCACACTACCGGGACAGGGTTATGAACGAGCAGTACTTC	CASSHYRDRVMNEQYF
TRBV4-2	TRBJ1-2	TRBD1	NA	TGTGCCAGCAGCCACCCTGTCCCAACAGGGGGTAGAGAGGGCTACACCTTC	CASSHPVPTGGREGYTF
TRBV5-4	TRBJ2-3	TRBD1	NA	TGTGCCAGCAGCTTGGGACAGGGAGTGGATACGCAGTATTTT	CASSLGQGVDTQYF
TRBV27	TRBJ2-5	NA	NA	TGTGCCAGCAGTTTGGGCGAGACCCAGTACTTC	CASSLGETQYF
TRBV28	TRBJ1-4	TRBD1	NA	TGTGCCAGCACTCCTGTACTTGGCACAGGGGAAACTAATGAAAAACTGTTTTTT	CASTPVLGTGETNEKLFF